The 17 T cell receptor beta chains presented below share a single source sample, sequenced in a study of T cells in Graves' hyperthyroidism and ophthalmopathy (dated 2019 in TCRdb). Libraries were made using multiplex PCR. The instrument given in TCRdb is Illumina HiSeq 2000. Amplification of TCR beta CDR3 regions was carried out from RNA transcripts. The TCR CDR3 was subjected to a first round of RT-PCR using the HTBI primer set and the Qiagen OneStep RT-PCR kit. TCRdb's own reprocessing of the public reads used fastp at Q25 and MiXCR and kept productive beta chains. Each CDR3 protein appears once, grouped with its most common genes and DNA. For this sample the table gives a few hundred thousand distinct CDR3 sequences, of which about a sixth were detected only once. The ten largest clones add up to roughly 3.3% of the sample. Material for sequencing was blood. The receptor source for this set is a woman between 35 and 50 years old with Graves' ophthalmopathy.

This clonotype was recorded a few times. This rearrangement joins TRBV20-1 to TRBJ2-6, with TRBD2 as a possible D gene (7 bases). Trimming removed 6 bases from V and 0 bases from J, with 18 bases in between. The CDR3 runs 17 residues. CDR1 and CDR2 (germline): DFQATT, SNEGSKA (reference sequence). As DNA, the CDR3 is TGCAGTGCAGGAGGGGGGGACCCTGACTCTGGGGCCAACGTCCTGACTTTC. Protein product: CSAGGGDPDSGANVLTF.

This clonotype has more than one count but fewer than ten. The CDR3, as DNA: TGCGCCAGCAGCTTGGGAGTGGGGACAGATTTCACTGAAGCTTTCTTT. Its protein product is CASSLGVGTDFTEAFF. J is TRBJ1-1 and V is TRBV5-1, with 7 bases aligning to TRBD1. This CDR3 is built from 16 residues. V lost 0 bases, J lost 4 bases, and 9 bases stayed unmatched. The germline V gene encodes CDR1 SGHRS and CDR2 YFSETQ.

The V call is TRBV28, the J call TRBJ2-2; TRBD2 is a possible D gene (6 bases). CDR1 is MDHEN and CDR2 is SYDVKM in the germline V gene. V lost 2 bases and J 2 bases, leaving 9 bases between the germline ends. The CDR3 is made up of 15 amino acids. CDR3 sequence: CASSLGGPNTGELFF. In DNA form, the CDR3 reads TGTGCCAGCAGTTTAGGAGGGCCCAACACCGGGGAGCTGTTTTTT.

This clonotype was counted many times. The CDR3 DNA is TGTGCCAGCAGCCAAGAGGGCTGGACTAGCGGGAGTAGGAGCTCCTACAATGAGCAGTTCTTC. It encodes CASSQEGWTSGSRSSYNEQFF. The rearrangement joins TRBV3-1 to TRBJ2-1; 13 bases are shared with TRBD2. The CDR3 loop spans 21 amino acids. Germline V gene sequence: CDR1 LGHDT, CDR2 YNNKEL (reference sequence). V dropped 0 bases and J dropped 0; count of bases not matched to a gene: 11.

This clonotype occurred many times. The rearrangement uses TRBV10-3 and TRBJ2-2; D not resolved. V lost 3 bases, J lost 3 bases, and 8 bases lay in between. The length of the CDR3 is 14 residues. CDR1 and CDR2 from the germline V gene are ENHRY and SYGVKD. CDR3 coding DNA: TGTGCCATCAGTGACAGTGGGGACACCGGGGAGCTGTTTTTT. This codes for CAISDSGDTGELFF.

This clonotype was found many times. The V call is TRBV18, the J call TRBJ1-5, with unresolved D. Germline V gene data show CDR1 as KGHSH and CDR2 as LQKENI. The V end lost 3 bases, the J end lost 4 bases, and 10 bases lay between the germline ends. This CDR3 spans 14 amino acids. The CDR3 region is CASSPSGSNQPQHF. The CDR3 region has the DNA TGTGCCAGCTCACCCTCTGGCAGTAATCAGCCCCAGCATTTT.

This clonotype appeared many times. The chain recombines TRBV5-1 with TRBJ2-5, with 7 positions matching TRBD2. Germline V CDR1 and CDR2: SGHRS, YFSETQ. V trimming: 0 bases; J trimming: 3 bases; junction bases outside the gene matches: 5. This CDR3 has 15 amino acids. CDR3 protein: CASSLGAGREETQYF. The DNA for the CDR3 is TGCGCCAGCAGCTTGGGAGCAGGGAGGGAAGAGACCCAGTACTTC.

This clonotype has a handful of counts. The gene calls are TRBV12-3 or TRBV12-4 and TRBJ2-5; the D gene is possibly TRBD1 (6 bases). The CDR3 is made up of 12 amino acids. The V gene lost 7 bases and the J gene lost 5 bases, with 11 bases spanning the gap. The CDR3 DNA is TGTGCCAGCACATACAGGGATGAGACCCAGTACTTC. This translates into CASTYRDETQYF.

This rearrangement joins TRBV10-3 to TRBJ2-5; possible D gene TRBD1, 5 bases. The germline V and J ends were trimmed by 10 bases and 1 base, with 13 bases remaining between them. Germline CDR1 ENHRY, CDR2 SYGVKD. This CDR3 is built from 13 residues. DNA of the CDR3: TGTGCCAACGCCCTGACAGCCCAAGAGACCCAGTACTTC. Translation: CANALTAQETQYF.

This clonotype was seen many times. The chain is built from TRBV2 and TRBJ1-4; D call uncertain. Trimming took 6 bases from V and 0 from J, leaving 5 bases between them. Germline CDR1 reads SNHLY; CDR2 reads FYNNEI. The CDR3 sequence is 13 residues long. CDR3 in DNA: TGTGCCAGCAGAATAACAACTAATGAAAAACTGTTTTTT. This encodes CASRITTNEKLFF.

CDR3 residues: CSVMWGGLNTEAFF. The CDR3, as DNA: TGCAGCGTTATGTGGGGAGGGCTGAACACTGAAGCTTTCTTT. The V gene is TRBV29-1, the J gene TRBJ1-1, with unresolved D. Germline-derived CDR1 and CDR2 are SQVTM and ANQGSEA. This CDR3 has 14 amino acids. The V end lost 5 bases, the J end lost 0 bases, and 13 bases lay between the germline ends.

The table lists this clonotype with many counts. The J gene is TRBJ2-1, the V gene TRBV20-1; TRBD2 matches at 16 bases. CDR1 is DFQATT, CDR2 SNEGSKA, per germline (reference sequence). With 6 bases clipped from V and 6 bases from J, the junction kept 5 bases outside the gene matches. The CDR3 runs 15 residues. The CDR3 bases are TGCAGTGCAACCGGGACTAGCGGGGGGGGCAATGAGCAGTTCTTC. Translating it yields CSATGTSGGGNEQFF.

A few counts support this clonotype. The chain has TRBV7-9 and TRBJ2-1; D may correspond to TRBD1 or TRBD2 (5 bases each). The CDR3 covers 12 residues. V was shortened by 10 bases and J by 4 bases, with 11 bases between the two germline ends. Germline V CDR1 and CDR2: SEHNR, FQNEAQ (reference sequence). The CDR3 loop reads CAIPGPYNEQFF. For the CDR3, the DNA is TGTGCCATCCCGGGACCATACAATGAGCAGTTCTTC.

This clonotype has just a few counts. The V and J genes are TRBV29-1 and TRBJ2-2, with 10 nucleotides matching TRBD1. The CDR3 has 15 residues. V was pared by 3 bases and J by 4 bases, with 5 bases of the junction left unmatched. The germline CDR1 and CDR2 sequences are SQVTM and ANQGSEA. CDR3 DNA sequence: TGCAGCGTTGACCTGGGGACAGGGGTCACCGGGGAGCTGTTTTTT. Translated, it gives CSVDLGTGVTGELFF.

This clonotype was found many times. The V call is TRBV20-1, the J call TRBJ2-7; 7 bases agree with TRBD2. The V and J ends lost 1 base and 3 bases, in that order; junction bases with no gene match: 6. CDR1 and CDR2 (germline): DFQATT, SNEGSKA (reference sequence). CDR3 length: 14 amino acids. The CDR3 sequence: CSARGLAVLYEQYF. CDR3 bases: TGCAGTGCTAGAGGTCTAGCGGTCCTCTACGAGCAGTACTTC.

J is TRBJ1-1 and V is TRBV19; no firm D call. V lost 11 bases and J lost 4, with 26 bases in between. There are 16 residues in the CDR3. Germline loops: CDR1 LNHDA, CDR2 SQIVND (reference sequence). The CDR3: CAGTAGLKDEGTEAFF. The CDR3 DNA sequence: TGTGCCGGCACCGCCGGGCTTAAGGACGAAGGCACTGAAGCTTTCTTT.

There are many counts of this clonotype. The J gene is TRBJ2-5, the V gene TRBV2, with D hard to call. Germline V gives CDR1 SNHLY, CDR2 FYNNEI. The CDR3 sequence is 12 residues long. V dropped 6 bases and J dropped 5 bases, with 10 bases sitting between them. For the CDR3, the DNA is TGTGCCAGCAGAGCTATACCGGAGACCCAGTACTTC. It specifies CASRAIPETQYF.